The 2 T cell receptor beta chains presented below share a single source sample, sequenced in a study of tumor-infiltrating lymphocytes in primary liver carcinoma (dated 2017 in TCRdb). Sequencing relied on an Illumina HiSeq 2500. Using a constant-region primer and ProtoScript II reverse transcriptase, TCRbeta-specific cDNA was reverse-transcribed from 400 to 550 ng total RNA. The TCRbeta libraries were prepared through three rounds of nested multiplex PCR following a slightly modified ARM-PCR procedure. The first two PCR rounds used multiplex TRBV1-TRBV30 forward primers with a Cbeta reverse primer, each for approximately 10 cycles. TCRdb reran the public reads through fastp at Q25 and MiXCR, keeping productive beta chains. Rows merge per CDR3 protein into single entries with the most common DNA and genes. The sample profile shows approximately 73,000 distinct CDR3 sequences; 70% to 75% of them were found once. The ten largest clones represent approximately 15% of the sample.

Without any cell sorting, total RNA and DNA were extracted together from about 19-30 mg of bulk tissue using the AllPrep DNA/RNA mini kit. Sequencing was done on a sample of liver tumor tissue from sampling region 4. In light of the paper, this sample's cell subset or site label describes: tumor region T4, right-lateral pole. These receptors were collected from a woman aged 55 to 70 with primary liver carcinoma and hepatitis B virus infection.

This clonotype was seen a single time. Compared with germline, one end of the junction differs, possibly owing to a read error. The genes are TRBV6-5 and TRBJ1-1; D possibly corresponds to TRBD1 (5 bases). Germline loops: CDR1 MNHEY, CDR2 SVGAGI. The CDR3 has 15 residues. CDR3 sequence: CARSYAGGVATEAFF. The CDR3, as DNA: TGTGCCAGAAGTTACGCCGGGGGTGTTGCCACTGAAGCTTTCTTT.

This clonotype occurred many times. This sequence joins TRBV5-1 and TRBJ2-3, with D possibly matching TRBD2 (6 bases). CDR1 and CDR2 (germline): SGHRS, YFSETQ. Trimming removed 5 bases from V and 0 bases from J, with 13 bases in between. The CDR3 totals 15 residues. CDR3 amino acids: CASSGAGLSTDTQYF. CDR3 coding DNA: TGCGCCAGCAGTGGGGCGGGATTAAGCACAGATACGCAGTATTTT.